This T cell receptor (beta chain) appears in the sequencing data of a study of T cells after yellow fever vaccination (dated by TCRdb to about 2019). Some background on the complete study: Libraries from fractions with low cell numbers were prepared with the SMART-Seq v4 Ultra Low Input RNA kit. To follow T-cell clones before and after primary and booster YFV17D yellow fever vaccination, bulk TCR alpha and beta repertoires were sequenced over time. The cohort comprised two healthy male donors, one aged 18 to 30 and one aged 30 to 40 years. Blood samples were taken at several timepoints before and after primary and secondary immunization, and bulk PBMC replicates and cell subsets were isolated. The paper's findings and limits, for the study overall: Most clones expanded after primary vaccination (around 96% of CD4 and about 85% of CD8) were re-detected after the booster, suggesting that broad memory maintenance occurred. Compared with the primary T-cell response, the secondary T-cell response was faster but weaker, reaching its peak on day 5 rather than on day 15. Because abundant contaminating clonotypes from the bulk population could be contained in FACS-sorted repertoires, computational filtering was required. Only two donors were included in the study, so the extent to which the findings can be generalized is limited. A small fraction of clonotypes showed up in both the CD4 and CD8 compartments, probably as a result of convergent recombination.

TCRdb lists the instrument as Illumina NovaSeq 6000. TCR cDNA was synthesized by 5'RACE template switching, which introduced a universal primer site and unique molecular identifiers. Priming for cDNA synthesis came from both the TCR alpha and TCR beta constant segments. Library amplification involved two PCR steps, and the second step added sample barcodes and sequencing adapters. Sequencing of libraries was performed on Illumina HiSeq 2500 (2x100 bp) or NovaSeq (2x150 bp). The authors processed their data as follows. MIGEC was used to demultiplex reads and collapse the reads into UMI consensus sequences, and MiXCR was used for V(D)J alignment. Vaccine-responding clonotypes were defined with edgeR using replicate PBMC samples, requiring FDR below 0.01 and a log2 fold change above 5 up to day 15. Each bulk clonotype was labeled CD4 or CD8 based on which sequenced repertoire, CD4 or CD8, contained the clonotype at higher abundance. The public reads were quality trimmed at Q25 with fastp and then assembled into clones with MiXCR by TCRdb, keeping productive beta chains. Identical CDR3 proteins give one entry, which carries the most common genes and DNA. What appears here as the V and J calls and clone size reflects TCRdb's work, not the paper's. The sample has 280,000 or so distinct CDR3 sequences on record, 8.5% to 10% of them singletons. About 3.7% of the sample comes from the top ten.

This clonotype was seen a few times. The target of this receptor is not known. No base-level quality is on record; no much larger clone is a single base apart. The treatment or condition label of this sample denotes: live attenuated yellow fever vaccine strain. A standard Ficoll-Paque protocol was used to isolate PBMCs from peripheral blood. Dynabeads CD4 and CD8 positive selection kits were used to isolate the CD4 and CD8 T-cell fractions. TriZol was used to extract RNA from bulk PBMCs, CD4 and CD8 fractions, and dextramer-positive and dextramer-negative fractions. Deletion took 4 bases off V and 1 base off J, with a span of 13 bases between the germline ends. The CDR3 sequence holds 14 residues, the cysteine and phenylalanine included. Only the CDR3 part of the read is kept: 42 bases, read in frame from the first base. From the germline V gene, CDR1 is SQVTM and CDR2 is ANQGSEA.

This TCR came from a man between 18 and 35 years old who received the YFV17D yellow fever vaccine. The specimen comprised CD4+ T cells sorted from PBMCs, sampled 5 days after the yellow fever booster vaccination. Rearrangement joined TRBV29-1 to TRBJ1-1; TRBD1 is a weak D gene call, 5 bases matching. The base sequence is TGCAGCGTTGGTTGGGGCGCTGAGAACACTGAAGCTTTCTTT. It specifies CSVGWGAENTEAFF.